This passage covers 7 T cell receptor beta chains from one sample sequenced in a study of cytomegalovirus exposure and HLA in healthy donors. Measured with immunoSEQ multiplex PCR; TCRdb has only the in-frame clones, and not every one. The sample comprises roughly 270,000 clones, around 89% of which are singletons, and roughly 0.93% rests with the top ten. The sequenced sample consisted of PBMCs. These receptors were obtained from a woman aged 18-30 years in good health and CMV-seronegative.

J is TRBJ2-1 and V is TRBV7-3, with 13 bases matching TRBD2. The V segment lost 5 bases and the J segment 7 bases; nucleotides outside the gene matches: 5. The CDR3 contains 15 residues. Germline V CDR1 and CDR2: SGHTA, FQGTGA. The CDR3, as DNA: TGTGCCAGCAGCCGCGGACTAGCGGGAGTGAATGAGCAGTTCTTC. Translation gives CASSRGLAGVNEQFF.

The V call is TRBV4-1, the J call TRBJ1-2, with D uncertain. This CDR3 contains 14 residues. From germline, CDR1 is MGHRA and CDR2 YSYEKL. V lost 2 bases and J lost 10, with 17 bases in between. CDR3 nucleotides: TGCGCCAGCAGCCAATTCCGCCCGCGGGTCGACTACACCTTC. Translating it yields CASSQFRPRVDYTF.

The V call is TRBV7-8, the J call TRBJ1-2; TRBD1 agrees at 8 bases. This CDR3 region has 15 residues. Trimming removed 0 bases from V and 5 bases from J; junction bases left unmatched: 5. Germline V lookup: CDR1 SGHVS, CDR2 FQNEAQ. The CDR3 spells CASSLAGTGTYGYTF. Written as DNA, the CDR3 is TGTGCCAGCAGCTTAGCTGGGACAGGTACTTATGGCTACACCTTC.

CDR3 nucleotides: TGTGCCAGCAGTCCTGGACAGGGGTTCTTTCCTAACTATGGCTACACCTTC. Amino acid sequence: CASSPGQGFFPNYGYTF. V and J are TRBV27 and TRBJ1-2; 9 nucleotides align to TRBD1. From germline, CDR1 is MNHEY and CDR2 SMNVEV (reference sequence). V shed 5 bases, J shed 0 bases, and the junction held 10 bases outside the gene matches. This CDR3 is 17 amino acids long.

The chain combines TRBV6-1 with TRBJ2-2; 9 nucleotides match TRBD1. This CDR3 is 15 amino acids long. CDR1 is MNHNS and CDR2 is SASEGT in the germline V gene. J gave up 6 bases and V 11 bases, and 13 bases lay outside the gene matches. The CDR3 loop is CAGSPGTGSPGELFF. DNA for the CDR3: TGTGCCGGTAGCCCCGGGACAGGGTCGCCCGGGGAGCTGTTTTTT.

The chain recombines TRBV5-6 with TRBJ1-5; TRBD1 is a possible D gene (5 bases). V was cut by 1 base and J by 4 bases, with 15 bases left in between. The CDR3 runs 16 residues. Germline V gives CDR1 SGHDT, CDR2 YYEEEE. CDR3 amino acids: CASSLFQGRQNQPQHF. For the CDR3, the DNA is TGTGCCAGCAGCTTGTTCCAGGGCAGACAAAATCAGCCCCAGCATTTT.

The V and J genes are TRBV19 and TRBJ2-5, with a tentative D call TRBD2 (6 bases). The CDR3 consists of 15 residues. Germline assignment: CDR1 LNHDA and CDR2 SQIVND (reference sequence). Deletions cut 6 bases from V and 7 bases from J, with 21 bases between. Written as DNA, the CDR3 is TGTGCCAGTAGCAAGAAAACCGGGACTCGGGGGACCCAGTACTTC. Translation: CASSKKTGTRGTQYF.